This T cell receptor (beta chain) was sequenced for a study of cytomegalovirus exposure and HLA in healthy donors (TCRdb year 2017). For the study in its entirety: According to an earlier analysis of a few hundred of the donors, about 190 million T cells yielded approximately 120 million unique TCR beta sequences and 276 Gb of sequence data. An earlier analysis of 450 to 750 of the donors used high-throughput TCR beta sequencing to judge whether each TCR beta V gene segment behaved as functional or pseudogenic. HLA typing included class I and class II loci at four-digit resolution. Approximately 300 gigabases of sequencing data and roughly 81 million unique TCR sequences made up an early release that covered several hundred HLA-typed donors. Alongside the repertoire data, information on donor age, sex, ethnicity and CMV serostatus was compiled. On average, 235,054 unique TCR beta nucleotide sequences were sequenced per donor among 300 to 500 genotyped donors of the cohort, with about 17% of those sequences being non-productive. The T cell repertoires of roughly 660 subjects were profiled by immunosequencing and related to cytomegalovirus serostatus. A later analysis re-examined previously published TCR beta repertoires from just over 650 donors and added high-resolution HLA genotyping to investigate patterns of TCR occurrence. The genetic ancestry cluster associated with self-reported Caucasian donors included 81% of the 350 to 500 genotyped donors. In the later analysis, no new phenotypic data were used to find candidate immune exposures; instead, reliance was placed on TCR beta sequences and their occurrence across donors. The study was designed to test whether signatures of past pathogen exposure could be identified by cataloging public T cell receptors. The number of donors typed differed by locus, with about 629-630 for A, B, C, DRB1 and DQB1, more than 500 for DQA1, nearly 610 for DPA1, and around 450 for DPB1. Genome-wide SNP genotypes for about 65% of the roughly 670 donors were used in a later genetic analysis, which treated that subset as a discovery cohort. A separate validation cohort of roughly 120 different subjects was used in addition to the approximately 670-subject first cohort. Four to six DR-DQ haplotypes were handled as single units for association and clustering, since linkage in the cohort was strong. The study combined high-throughput TCR immunosequencing, statistical association of individual TCRs with disease status, and machine learning to predict cytomegalovirus infection status. All discovery cohort repertoires had been generated on a single sequencing platform.

In this sample, this clone turned up a few times. Its specific antigen is unknown. The record has no base qualities; no much larger clone is one base away. The cohort comprised around 690 healthy bone marrow donors. Cohort members were all nominally healthy when sampled, although unrecorded immune exposures were likely present. The donor tested CMV seropositive, placing the donor among the 310 or so seropositive members of the cohort. A peripheral blood sample was provided by each donor, and peripheral blood mononuclear cells were used for TCR beta sequencing. The Qiagen DNeasy Blood Extraction Kit was used to extract genomic DNA from the blood cell samples. Libraries were made using the immunoSEQ multiplex PCR assay. For the multiplex PCR, a mixture combining 60 forward primers for TCR Vbeta segments and 13 reverse primers for TCR Jbeta segments was used. Amplification of the CDR3 region of rearranged TCR beta genes was performed with a multiplex PCR assay on genomic DNA. The amplified TCR beta libraries were sequenced on the Illumina HiSeq System as 87-base-pair reads. Regarding the original processing steps: Across the 700 or so repertoires, a later analysis counted 80 million or so unique TCR beta chains, about 10 million of which were shared by at least two donors. Raw reads were error-corrected and collapsed into unique sequences by a nearest-neighbor algorithm in which closely related sequences were merged to remove PCR and sequencing errors. To assign V, D and J gene segments, CDR3 sequences were aligned to IMGT reference sequences. Each retained sequence needed at least a six-nucleotide match to both a V gene segment and a J gene segment. Rearrangements were called productive when the CDR3 lacked stop codons and stayed in frame with V and J; all others were non-productive. Following IMGT convention, CDR3 was defined as the stretch from the second conserved V-encoded cysteine to the conserved J-encoded phenylalanine. In an earlier analysis of more than 550 of the donors, sequences lacking an unambiguous match to a single V gene segment were excluded. In an earlier analysis of a few hundred of the donors, V segments were called functional above 56.7% productive rearrangements and were called segregating when the between-donor standard deviation exceeded 5%. A statistical classification framework was built to diagnose cytomegalovirus status from the catalog of TCR beta chain sequences. A later analysis assigned V and J genes by comparing TCR nucleotide sequences with IMGT/GENE-DB human TR gene sequences. The TCRdist pipeline was used in a later analysis to assign CDR3 sequences and most-parsimonious VDJ recombination scenarios. A later analysis defined each TCR beta chain by its CDR3 amino acid sequence plus V-gene family, and excluded reads lacking a unique V-gene family. To address suspected cross-contamination and a sequencing artifact, a later analysis removed several hundred highly shared, low-generation-probability nucleotide sequences. In a later analysis, a clonal expansion index was calculated for each public chain from normalized within-repertoire ranks of inferred template counts. In a later analysis, generation probabilities were computed with a VDJ recombination model fitted to out-of-frame rearrangements, and the resulting probabilities were checked against IGoR. Hypergeometric tests were used in a later analysis to score TCR-TCR, TCR-HLA and TCR-CMV co-occurrence, with a repertoire-size bias correction applied to the TCR pairs. False discovery rates were estimated in a later analysis by permuting HLA or CMV assignments 20 times. In a later analysis, co-occurring TCRs were grouped using DBSCAN, with TCRdist sequence similarity added in when clustering inside HLA-allele-positive subsets. Repertoires with fewer than 30,000 or more than 120,000 public chains were left out of co-occurrence clustering, as were four to six repertoires with anomalous nucleotide sharing. Here the immuneACCESS table is served through TCRdb, limited to in-frame sequences with V and J called. Missing clones are a known gap in these copies; in checked studies unresolved V genes cover under half, and the rest lacks a known reason. The V and J calls and clone size come from that table; D and trimming were worked out from the DNA. This sample holds about 160,000 clones; 82% were observed only once. The ten largest clonotypes hold under 1% of the sample.

CDR1 is given as GTSNPN and CDR2 as SVGIG, both from the germline V gene (reference sequence). The CDR3 spans 13 residues, from the cysteine through the phenylalanine. Only the CDR3 DNA is retained, 39 bases long and in frame from the first base. Summary of the overall study and its limitations: Compared with the 666-donor mean, donors in an Asian-associated ancestry cluster had fewer N-insertions in productive TCRs, according to a later genetic analysis. Because HLA typing was missing for some donors at each locus, association tests included only the typed subset. Specific HLA alleles were associated with 15,000 to 20,000 TCR beta sequences at a false discovery rate of 0.05 in a later analysis. Most TCR sequences were observed very rarely across donors, whereas some public TCRs were present in many individuals. V-gene and J-gene trimming of TCR beta chains was associated with a missense DCLRE1C variant in a later genetic analysis, and the association was replicated in an independent cohort. In a later analysis, several top co-occurrence clusters were reported to appear linked to parvovirus B19, influenza, CMV and Epstein-Barr virus. Because counts were too low, under 20 rarely observed V segments, including chromosome 9 orphons, were left out of the earlier analysis of some 600 of the donors. The classifier was reported to diagnose cytomegalovirus status with high specificity and sensitivity in both the original and validation cohorts. In the study, 150 to 200 TCR beta chains were listed as associated with cytomegalovirus. Because the 87-base-pair reads could not distinguish some IMGT-functional V segments, including TRBV6-2 and TRBV6-3, those segments were excluded. In a later analysis, the rate of TCR association differed among HLA loci, with DRB1 alleles having the most associated TCRs and HLA-C alleles having the fewest. According to the authors, the approach could potentially be generalized to other disease states and immunological phenotypes. In this cohort, only TCR beta chains were sequenced, and detectable features were limited by the absence of alpha or paired-chain data. Immune exposure information for the cohort was limited to CMV serostatus. In a later analysis, HLA-associated TCR beta chains showed more clonal expansion and lower generation probabilities than non-associated chains that were equally common. A cluster of highly shared sequence variants was judged likely to be a technical artifact of the sequencing pipeline. In an earlier analysis of some 500 of the donors, most TCR beta V segments appeared in productive rearrangements about 90% or about 30% of the time, broadly matching IMGT annotations. Linkage disequilibrium might explain the correlated functional status among segregating V segments, but an unknown experimental factor could not be ruled out. A further reported finding was that TCR beta sequences accurately predicted the HLA-A and HLA-B alleles for most subjects in the first cohort. Strong co-occurrence of HLA alleles, especially DR and DQ, made assigning TCR associations to individual alleles difficult. Three of the identified cytomegalovirus-associated TCR beta chains were confirmed in vitro to be specific for cytomegalovirus antigens. The presence/absence analyses assumed that sequencing depth was roughly uniform across donors, and that assumption may not be true. A later analysis found that most CMV-associated TCR beta chains appeared HLA-restricted, with HLA associations seemingly driven largely by CMV exposure.

This receptor chain uses TRBV30 and TRBJ1-1; the junction holds 7 bases that match TRBD1. Sequenced sample: PBMCs. This clonotype was sampled from a girl aged 2 to 9 in good health and CMV-seropositive. In nucleotide form, the sequence is TGTACCCGGATGACAGGGATCAGCACTGAAGCTTTCTTT. Its protein product is CTRMTGISTEAFF.